The clone carrying this TCR beta chain appeared a few times. The antigen is unknown. This sample is drawn from a study of cytomegalovirus exposure and HLA in healthy donors. Overall study context: Roughly 179 million T cells yielded 90 million to 130 million unique TCR beta sequences, as an earlier analysis found. General study points: Later analysis found that TCR beta chains associated with HLA were more clonally expanded than other, equally common chains. TCR beta sequences reportedly predicted most subjects' HLA-A and HLA-B alleles accurately.

The PCR made use of 60 Vbeta and 13 Jbeta primers. Using immunoSEQ multiplex PCR, the repertoire was profiled, and TCRdb retains in-frame clones only, with some absent. The sample holds about 84,000 clones, 63% seen once. The CDR3 spans 11 residues. V was pared by 1 base and J by 7 bases, with 8 bases between. CDR1 is DFQATT, CDR2 SNEGSKA, per germline (reference sequence). The sequencing input was PBMCs. This rearrangement joins TRBV20-1 to TRBJ2-7; D perhaps matches TRBD2 (5 bases). This receptor was taken from a woman in her thirties or forties in good health and CMV-seropositive. CDR3 sequence (DNA): TGCAGTGCTAGAGGAGGGCTAGAGCAGTACTTC. Translation: CSARGGLEQYF.